Following are 21 T cell receptor beta chains from one sample sequenced in a study of monozygotic twins with inflammatory bowel disease. Using the 5' RACE reads, TCRdb records one entry per CDR3 protein without DNA. The sample data list roughly 200,000 distinct CDR3 sequences. Sequenced material: blood. These receptors originate from a human donor with ulcerative colitis or Crohn's disease, or a healthy co-twin of an affected twin (not recorded which).

This chain uses TRBV6-1 with TRBJ2-7; the TCRdb D gene call, TRBD1, has no DNA to confirm it. CDR3 length: 16 residues. Germline loops: CDR1 MNHNS, CDR2 SASEGT. CDR3 sequence: CASSLSRQDLGYEQYF.

V is TRBV7-2 and J is TRBJ1-1. The CDR3 runs to 13 residues. The germline V gene has CDR1 SGHTA and CDR2 FQGNSA. CDR3 protein: CASSLGSETEAFF.

V gene TRBV5-1 combines with J gene TRBJ2-3; TCRdb's D gene call, TRBD2, goes unchecked for lack of DNA. The CDR3 totals 16 residues. Germline lookup yields CDR1 SGHRS and CDR2 YFSETQ. CDR3: CASSLSPAGSTDTQYF.

The chain combines TRBV20-1 with TRBJ1-4; TCRdb proposes TRBD1, but this gene call is untestable without DNA. The CDR3 is made up of 14 amino acids. Germline lookup yields CDR1 DFQATT and CDR2 SNEGSKA (reference sequence). CDR3 in amino acids: CSASVRGANEKLFF.

The chain carries TRBV11-3 and TRBJ1-1; TCRdb returns TRBD1, unconfirmable since there is no DNA. Germline V gives CDR1 SGHNT, CDR2 YENEEA. The CDR3 loop spans 12 amino acids. CDR3: CASSLGTAEAFF.

The rearrangement links TRBV7-9 to TRBJ1-5; TCRdb's D call of TRBD1 is untestable without DNA. This CDR3 has 15 amino acids. CDR1 is SEHNR, CDR2 FQNEAQ, per germline (reference sequence). The CDR3 loop reads CASSLGGHSNQPQHF.

J is TRBJ2-7 and V is TRBV9; TCRdb returns TRBD1, unconfirmable since there is no DNA. CDR3 length: 14 amino acids. Germline assignment: CDR1 SGDLS and CDR2 YYNGEE. The CDR3 sequence: CASSVGSRAYEQYF.

V is TRBV6-2 or TRBV6-3 and J is TRBJ2-4; TCRdb designates TRBD1, a call that cannot be tested without DNA. Germline V CDR1 and CDR2: MNHEY, SVGEGT. The CDR3 extends over 12 amino acids. This chain's CDR3 is CASNTQGDIQYF.

The chain joins TRBV12-3 or TRBV12-4 to TRBJ1-2; TCRdb's assignment of TRBD1 cannot be checked, as there is no DNA. This CDR3 is 15 amino acids long. The CDR3 loop reads CASSLAGTGDYGYTF.

The chain employs TRBV5-1 and TRBJ2-1; TCRdb reports TRBD1, a call that lacks DNA to check it against. Germline V CDR1 and CDR2: SGHRS, YFSETQ. This CDR3 spans 17 amino acids. CDR3 sequence: CASSLTTGVRGYNEQFF. Variable domain in full (rest from reference TRBV5-1 and TRBJ2-1): KAGVTQTPRYLIKTRGQQVTLSCSPISGHRSVSWYQQTPGQGLQFLFEYFSETQRNKGNFPGRFSGRQFSNSRSEMNVSTLELGDSALYLCASSLTTGVRGYNEQFFGPGTRLTVL.

V usage is TRBV12-3 or TRBV12-4 and J usage is TRBJ1-5; without DNA, the TCRdb call of TRBD1 cannot be checked. This CDR3 has 14 residues. The CDR3 sequence: CASSLWGSGQPQHF.

The chain carries TRBV7-6 and TRBJ2-7; with no DNA, the TCRdb D assignment of TRBD1 cannot be verified. The germline V gene has CDR1 SGHVS and CDR2 FNYEAQ. The CDR3 length is 17 residues. CDR3 residues: CASSSSQGATTSYEQYF.

J is TRBJ1-2 and V is TRBV7-9. Germline CDR1 reads SEHNR; CDR2 reads FQNEAQ (reference sequence). The length of the CDR3 is 13 residues. CDR3 residues: CASSFSLDHGYTF.

The rearrangement uses TRBV21-1 and TRBJ1-1; TCRdb designates TRBD1, a call that cannot be tested without DNA. TRBV21-1 is a pseudogene. The CDR3 consists of 17 residues. This CDR3 is CATSRGSPPTMNTEAFF.

V and J are TRBV18 and TRBJ1-2; with no DNA, the TCRdb D assignment of TRBD1 cannot be verified. This CDR3 spans 17 amino acids. Germline CDR1 is KGHSH and CDR2 is LQKENI. This CDR3 reads CASSGQGRQGSNYGYTF.

The chain carries TRBV29-1 and TRBJ2-2. The germline V gene has CDR1 SQVTM and CDR2 ANQGSEA. The CDR3 loop spans 11 amino acids. The chain's CDR3 is CSVKDRRELFF.

The CDR3 sequence: CASSWTGLPTDTQYF. V and J are TRBV5-1 and TRBJ2-3; TCRdb names TRBD1, which stays unverified in the absence of DNA. The CDR3 is 15 amino acids. Germline V lookup: CDR1 SGHRS, CDR2 YFSETQ.

V gene TRBV18 combines with J gene TRBJ2-6; the TCRdb D gene call, TRBD1, has no DNA to confirm it. Germline CDR1 is KGHSH and CDR2 is LQKENI. The CDR3 runs 16 residues. CDR3 protein: CASSPAGQSKANVLTF.

The CDR3 region is CATRPPAGEEETQYF. The chain uses TRBV10-3 and TRBJ2-5; TCRdb designates TRBD1, a call that cannot be tested without DNA. CDR3 size: 15 residues. Germline CDR1 reads ENHRY; CDR2 reads SYGVKD.

The chain recombines TRBV3-1 with TRBJ1-5. The CDR3 is 13 amino acids. Germline V gene data show CDR1 as LGHDT and CDR2 as YNNKEL (reference sequence). The CDR3 loop reads CASSWASGQPQHF.

This chain links TRBV5-1 with TRBJ2-2; there is no DNA to check the TCRdb D call of TRBD2. The CDR3 contains 16 residues. Germline V gives CDR1 SGHRS, CDR2 YFSETQ. The CDR3 loop reads CASRPGTSGYTGELFF.